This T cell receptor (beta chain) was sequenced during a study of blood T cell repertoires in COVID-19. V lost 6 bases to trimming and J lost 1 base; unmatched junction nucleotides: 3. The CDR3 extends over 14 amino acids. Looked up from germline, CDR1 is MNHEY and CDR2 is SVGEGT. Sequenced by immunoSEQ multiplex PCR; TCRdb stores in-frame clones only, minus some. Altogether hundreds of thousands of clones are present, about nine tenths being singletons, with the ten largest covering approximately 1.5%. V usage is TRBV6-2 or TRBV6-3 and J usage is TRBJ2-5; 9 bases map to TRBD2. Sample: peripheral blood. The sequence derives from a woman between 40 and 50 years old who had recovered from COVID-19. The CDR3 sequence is CASSRLAVQETQYF. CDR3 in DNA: TGTGCCAGCAGCCGACTAGCGGTCCAAGAGACCCAGTACTTC.